This is a list of T cell receptor beta chains from one sample in a study of T cells in localized non-small cell lung cancer. Data came from immunoSEQ multiplex PCR; TCRdb stores just in-frame clones and leaves some out. Of 1,600 or so clones in the sample, 42% were seen once. This specimen was lung tumor tissue, taken before any cancer treatment. These receptors were obtained from a male donor at least 60 years old with stage II lung adenocarcinoma. CDR3s include the opening cysteine and the closing phenylalanine or tryptophan. A D gene is named only where the DNA matches it firmly. Only part of the rows carry a size: once, few, many, or a class if the clone is expanded.

>large|TRBJ2-2|TRBV11-3|TRBD1
TGTGCCAGCAGCCCTACGGGTCAACAGGGGGCCGGGGAGCTGTTTTTT
CASSPTGQQGAGELFF
>once|TRBJ1-1|TRBV29-1|.
TGCAGCGTTGATCCCTGGGGTCGAGGGACTGAAGCTTTCTTT
CSVDPWGRGTEAFF
>.|TRBJ2-2|TRBV6-7|.
TGTGCCAGCAGTTACTCAAGGTCCCGAGGGACCGGGGAGCTGTTTTTT
CASSYSRSRGTGELFF
>.|TRBJ1-5|TRBV18|TRBD1
TGTGCCAGCTCGCCCGGGACAGGGATTAGAGGCAATCAGCCCCAGCATTTT
CASSPGTGIRGNQPQHF
>.|TRBJ1-2|TRBV28|.
TGTGCCAGCAGCCGCCCGGGGCTATATGGCTACACCTTC
CASSRPGLYGYTF
>.|TRBJ2-2|TRBV19|TRBD2
TGTGCCAGTAGTATTCTAAGCGGGAGCACCGGGGAGCTGTTTTTT
CASSILSGSTGELFF
>.|TRBJ1-3|TRBV5-1|.
TGCGCCAGCAGCTTGGGGACAGCTCCTGGAAACACCATATATTTT
CASSLGTAPGNTIYF
>.|TRBJ1-2|TRBV30|.
TGTGCCTGGCAAGACTCTGGTTTGAGGGGCTACACCTTC
CAWQDSGLRGYTF
>few|TRBJ2-1|TRBV6-8|.
TGTGCCAGCATCCACCGTCCGAAGGGAACGGCCTACAATGAGCAGTTCTTC
CASIHRPKGTAYNEQFF
>few|TRBJ2-4|TRBV28|.
TGTGCCAGCACCCCAAGTTACCAGAAAAACATTCAGTACTTC
CASTPSYQKNIQYF
>.|TRBJ1-3|TRBV28|.
TGTGCCAGCAGTTTACACTCTGGAAACACCATATATTTT
CASSLHSGNTIYF
>.|TRBJ1-1|TRBV30|.
TGTGCCTGGAGTGGGAATTTGAACACTGAAGCTTTCTTT
CAWSGNLNTEAFF
>few|TRBJ1-2|TRBV7-6|TRBD1
TGTGCCAGCAGGCGGACAGGGGGCGCTAACTATGGCTACACCTTC
CASRRTGGANYGYTF
>.|TRBJ1-4|TRBV30|TRBD1
TGTGCCTTCGGGACAGCGAAGGAAAAACTGTTTTTT
CAFGTAKEKLFF
>.|TRBJ1-1|TRBV18|.
TGTGCCAGCTCACCGGGACAAATGAACACTGAAGCTTTCTTT
CASSPGQMNTEAFF
>.|TRBJ1-3|TRBV30|.
TGTGCCTGGGTCCACGCAGGAAACACCATATATTTT
CAWVHAGNTIYF
>few|TRBJ1-2|TRBV6-8|.
TGTGCCAGCAGCTCCGAATGGTCAGCCCTCAAGGGCTACACCTTC
CASSSEWSALKGYTF
>.|TRBJ2-5|TRBV29-1|TRBD2
TGCAGCGTTGAGCTTTATGCTAGCGGGAGTGGTTGGGAGACCCAGTACTTC
CSVELYASGSGWETQYF
>.|TRBJ2-1|TRBV14|.
TGTGCCAGCAGCCAAGATACGGACAGGGACTACAGGGAGCAGTTCTTC
CASSQDTDRDYREQFF
>.|TRBJ1-3|TRBV15|.
TGTGCCACCAGCTGGGGACGGTCCTCTGGAAACACCATATATTTT
CATSWGRSSGNTIYF
>.|TRBJ1-3|TRBV6-8|TRBD1
TGTGCCAGCAGGGCGGGACAGGCCGGGGATAACACCATATATTTT
CASRAGQAGDNTIYF
>.|TRBJ1-1|TRBV6-8|TRBD1
TGTGCCAGCAGTTACTCGAAGGCCAGGGGGCCCACTGAAGCTTTCTTT
CASSYSKARGPTEAFF
>.|TRBJ2-3|TRBV19|.
TGTGCCTCCCCCAGGGACACCTGCGGGAATACGCAGTATTTT
CASPRDTCGNTQYF
>.|TRBJ1-4|TRBV30|TRBD1
TGTGCCTGGAGCCCAGGGGGTTCTAATGAAAAACTGTTTTTT
CAWSPGGSNEKLFF
>few|TRBJ2-7|TRBV7-1|TRBD1
TGTGCCAGCAGCATCGCCGGGACAGGGCCCTACGAGCAGTACTTC
CASSIAGTGPYEQYF
>few|TRBJ1-1|TRBV30|.
TGTGCCTGGAGTGCAGGAGCTGCTGAAGCTTTCTTT
CAWSAGAAEAFF
>.|TRBJ2-1|TRBV11-3|.
TGTGCCAGCAGCTTGGATGCCAGCCGGGGGAAATCGGATGAGCAGTTCTTC
CASSLDASRGKSDEQFF
>few|TRBJ1-1|TRBV9|.
TGTGCCAGCAACCTGGGACGGAACACTGAAGCTTTCTTT
CASNLGRNTEAFF
>.|TRBJ2-1|TRBV28|TRBD1
TGTGCCAGCAGAAGGTCGGGACAGTACAATGAGCAGTTCTTC
CASRRSGQYNEQFF
>few|TRBJ1-5|TRBV11-3|.
TGTGCCAGCAGCTTGGGGGCGCAGGGGAATCAGCCCCAGCATTTT
CASSLGAQGNQPQHF
>.|TRBJ2-7|TRBV14|.
TGTGCCAGCAGCCAACGGTATTCCTACGAGCAGTACTTC
CASSQRYSYEQYF
>few|TRBJ1-2|TRBV6-7|.
TGTGCCAGCAGTTACGTGCGGACTTACTATGGCTACACCTTC
CASSYVRTYYGYTF
>.|TRBJ2-3|TRBV6-8|.
TGTGCCAGCAGTGTGGTCGCGGCTAGCACAGATACGCAGTATTTT
CASSVVAASTDTQYF